The following is a T cell receptor (beta chain) sequence with its context. Its antigen remains undetermined. Nothing much larger sits one base from this clone, and base qualities are not available. Patient enrollment in ICON started in the first half of 2016, and the final patient was enrolled in the second half of 2018. In a subcohort of 70 to 95 patients, fresh tumor and matched uninvolved tissue were collected for in-depth immune analyses, with TCR sequencing among those analyses. DNA for TCR sequencing was isolated from bulk tissue, and no cell sorting was done. The T-cell fraction in tumor and uninvolved lung tissue was obtained from TCR sequencing using the immunoSEQ assay. The paper's data handling went like this. To analyze survival, patients were divided into a high T-cell fraction group (upper tertile) and a low T-cell fraction group (lower two tertiles), and the two groups were compared using a log-rank test. A signed-rank test was used to test differences in T-cell fraction between paired tumor and uninvolved lung samples. TCRdb re-hosts the immuneACCESS table, in-frame sequences only. Its copies lack some clones; in the studies checked, an unresolved V gene accounts for under half of them, and the cause for the rest is not known. V and J calls and clone size are copied from that table; D and trimming were computed from the DNA. Counted in this sample were about 16,000 clones; approximately 71% of them appeared once. The top ten constitute 6% to 8% of the sample.

This sample was taken from a study of tumor-infiltrating lymphocytes in localized non-small cell lung cancer (dated by TCRdb to the early 2020s). The study in broad terms: The cohort included patients whose samples were collected after neoadjuvant chemotherapy, as well as both smokers and never-smokers and several histologies. In total, the ICON cohort was made up of 150 or so surgical patients who had localized non-small cell lung cancer and whose tumors were resected. Alongside flow cytometry, multiplex immunofluorescence, RNA-seq, exome sequencing and proteomics, TCR sequencing was applied to the same patients as one of several integrated assays. Resected tumor tissue and uninvolved lung tissue described as non-adjacent to the tumor were contributed by each patient, with both tissues obtained from the same patient. A total of 55 patients were part of the paired comparison of immunoSEQ T-cell fraction between tumor and uninvolved lung. The study at large found these results: TCRbeta sequencing supported higher T cell infiltration in tumors than in uninvolved lung tissue, consistent with immunofluorescence CD3 counts. No difference in TCR-derived T-cell fraction was observed between the flow cytometry-defined immunotypes IM1 (good prognosis) and IM2 (poor prognosis). Tumor T-cell fraction from TCR sequencing was not associated with recurrence-free survival (p = 0.61). Different pieces of the same tissue were used for different assays, so technical variation could not be separated from intratumor heterogeneity. Because assay coverage varied across patients depending on available tissue quantity, TCR sequencing was performed for only a subset of the cohort.

From cysteine to phenylalanine, the CDR3 is 15 amino acids long. The sequence is cut down to CDR3 DNA, 45 bases in frame from base 1. The origin of this receptor is a human donor with non-small cell lung cancer. The chain is made from TRBV12-2 and TRBJ2-7. TRBV12-2 is listed as a pseudogene. Input material: lung tumor tissue. This receptor carries the CDR3 CASRLRALEGDEQYF. In nucleotides, the sequence is TGTGCAAGTCGCTTAAGGGCACTAGAAGGGGACGAGCAGTACTTC.